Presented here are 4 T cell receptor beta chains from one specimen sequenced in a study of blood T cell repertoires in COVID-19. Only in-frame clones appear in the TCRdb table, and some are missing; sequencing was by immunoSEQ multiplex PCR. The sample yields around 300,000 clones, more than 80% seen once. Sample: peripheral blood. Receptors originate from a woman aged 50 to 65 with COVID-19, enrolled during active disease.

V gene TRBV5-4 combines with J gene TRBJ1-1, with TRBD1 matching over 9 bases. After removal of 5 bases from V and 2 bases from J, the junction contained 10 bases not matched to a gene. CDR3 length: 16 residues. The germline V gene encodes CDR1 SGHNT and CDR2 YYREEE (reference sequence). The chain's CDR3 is CASRFRTGEGNTEAFF. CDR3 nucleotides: TGTGCCAGCAGATTTAGGACAGGGGAAGGCAACACTGAAGCTTTCTTT.

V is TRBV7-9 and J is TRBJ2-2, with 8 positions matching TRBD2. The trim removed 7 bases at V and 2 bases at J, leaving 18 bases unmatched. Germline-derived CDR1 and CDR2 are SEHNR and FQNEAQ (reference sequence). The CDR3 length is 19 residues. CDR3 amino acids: CASTTRKGSGALNTGELFF. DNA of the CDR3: TGTGCCAGCACCACCCGAAAGGGTAGCGGGGCGTTAAACACCGGGGAGCTGTTTTTT.

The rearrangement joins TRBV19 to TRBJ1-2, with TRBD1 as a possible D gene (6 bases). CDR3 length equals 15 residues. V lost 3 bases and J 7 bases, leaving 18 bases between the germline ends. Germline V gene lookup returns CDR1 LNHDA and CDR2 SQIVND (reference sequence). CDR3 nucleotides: TGTGCCAGTAGTATTGTCCAGGGGAGCATTGGTGGCTACACCTTC. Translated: CASSIVQGSIGGYTF.

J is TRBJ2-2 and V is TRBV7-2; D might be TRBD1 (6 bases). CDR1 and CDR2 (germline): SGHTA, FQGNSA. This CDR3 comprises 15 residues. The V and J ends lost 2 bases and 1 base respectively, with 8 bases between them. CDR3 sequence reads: CASSLLQGNTGELFF. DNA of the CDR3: TGTGCCAGCAGCTTACTACAGGGGAACACCGGGGAGCTGTTTTTT.